Detailed here is one T cell receptor (beta chain). Its antigen is not identified. The sample originates from a study of cytomegalovirus exposure and HLA in healthy donors. The overall study: Earlier, about 180 million T cells were analyzed, and about 100 million unique TCR beta sequences were found among them.

Study results and caveats: A prior analysis recorded that most TCR beta V segments were productive about 90% or about 30% of the time.

CDR3 length: 14 amino acids. V lost 1 base, J lost 3 bases, and 9 bases lay in between. Germline V lookup: CDR1 SGHTA, CDR2 FQGNSA. With 60 Vbeta and 13 Jbeta primers, the PCR was carried out. This table comes from immunoSEQ multiplex PCR, and its TCRdb copy is limited to in-frame clones, with some not included. The sample gives about 60,000 clones, over 55% of which show up once; approximately 35% is in the top ten. The TCR was taken from a middle-aged man in good health and CMV-seropositive. The chain joins TRBV7-2 to TRBJ1-2; the D gene is possibly TRBD1 (6 bases). What was sequenced was PBMCs. The CDR3 here is CASSLGRTDYGYTF. As DNA, the CDR3 is TGTGCCAGCAGCTTAGGTCGGACAGACTATGGCTACACCTTC.